The rows below give T cell receptor beta chains drawn from one sample of a study of T cell repertoires in cytomegalovirus infection. TCRdb ran MiXCR on the reads and lists one entry per CDR3 protein. The sample consists of 450,000 to 550,000 distinct CDR3 sequences, approximately 40% of them appearing once. Antigens of these TCRs are unknown. The sequences come from cultured PBMCs, collected from culture after CMV antigen stimulation. Receptor source: a human donor in good health (CMV status not recorded). Some clones in this sample may be carry-over from other donors' samples. Both conserved end residues are trimmed from each CDR3. The D gene is left open where the match is weak.

cdr3_aa	v_call	j_call	d_call
ASSPRLRPDSHLRVSNQPQH	TRBV12-3/TRBV12-4	TRBJ1-5	-
ASSHRGGSFTYEQY	TRBV7-8	TRBJ2-7	-
ASSLARRGRHYNEQF	TRBV12-3/TRBV12-4	TRBJ2-1	-
ASLSGRAGETQY	TRBV19	TRBJ2-5	TRBD2
ASSEAGGSGPEQY	TRBV19	TRBJ2-7	TRBD2
ASRGRRRLTGGDTQY	TRBV28	TRBJ2-3	TRBD2
ASSPQGGGTGELF	TRBV7-2	TRBJ2-2	TRBD1
SATTTGPLRGYT	TRBV20-1	TRBJ1-2	-
ASRPSGGAEEQF	TRBV2	TRBJ2-1	TRBD2
SAKSGYGYT	TRBV20-1	TRBJ1-2	-
ASSSGRGAGQPQH	TRBV7-2	TRBJ1-5	-
ASSTTGWSTEGYT	TRBV7-8	TRBJ1-2	-
ASSILGNTEAF	TRBV19	TRBJ1-1	-
ASSDNPSGSHNEQF	TRBV6-1	TRBJ2-1	TRBD2
ASYPLAGSTEAF	TRBV5-1	TRBJ1-1	-
ASSLVASPGSGKLF	TRBV5-1	TRBJ1-4	-
ASGGNQETQY	TRBV2	TRBJ2-5	-
ASSYRSGHSNTGELF	TRBV6-6	TRBJ2-2	-
ASRTSGGRSTDTQY	TRBV7-9	TRBJ2-3	TRBD2
ASGPRDNNYNSGANVLT	TRBV7-8	TRBJ2-6	-
ASSYPQGIGNTGELF	TRBV6-6	TRBJ2-2	-
ASSSPVGGAQGGTQY	TRBV7-2	TRBJ2-3	TRBD2
ASSLDRVNTGELF	TRBV7-2	TRBJ2-2	TRBD1
ASSPPGRTEAF	TRBV6-1	TRBJ1-1	-
SADTDTQY	TRBV29-1	TRBJ2-3	-
ASSLVPGYEQY	TRBV7-9	TRBJ2-7	-
SASLWADYNEQF	TRBV20-1	TRBJ2-1	-
ASSQNGPKYNEQF	TRBV4-1	TRBJ2-1	-
ASSYLGDGADTQY	TRBV7-2	TRBJ2-3	-
ASSPRTSGSSYNEQF	TRBV7-6	TRBJ2-1	TRBD2
ASTQRTGGETQY	TRBV6-2/TRBV6-3	TRBJ2-5	TRBD1
ATKSIDRGNQPQH	TRBV15	TRBJ1-5	-
ASSQEVTGISYGYT	TRBV4-2	TRBJ1-2	TRBD1
ASTRVDSYYNEQF	TRBV7-9	TRBJ2-1	-
SAATGWRTEAF	TRBV20-1	TRBJ1-1	TRBD1
ASSRHREGEKLF	TRBV27	TRBJ1-4	-
ASSIRRAPNTGELF	TRBV19	TRBJ2-2	-
ASSTNRASEF	TRBV7-2	TRBJ2-1	-
ASSFLAGVETQY	TRBV11-2	TRBJ2-5	TRBD2
ASIRGRDGELF	TRBV7-9	TRBJ2-2	-
ASSETSGEFYNEQF	TRBV25-1	TRBJ2-1	TRBD2
ASSPGTGWVSEETQY	TRBV7-2	TRBJ2-5	TRBD1
AISAHRDSSYNEQF	TRBV10-3	TRBJ2-1	-
ASSGGTANTEAF	TRBV7-2	TRBJ1-1	TRBD1
ASSSSWRVKAKNIQY	TRBV6-2/TRBV6-3	TRBJ2-4	-
ASSQAAGGGSYEQY	TRBV4-3	TRBJ2-7	TRBD2
ASSSTGTGVSYEQY	TRBV7-6	TRBJ2-7	TRBD1
ATFSEVTGELF	TRBV10-3	TRBJ2-2	-
ASSPRDSLFGNTIY	TRBV7-6	TRBJ1-3	TRBD1
ASSESAGPQRINEKLF	TRBV6-1	TRBJ1-4	-
ASTFGGVRTGELF	TRBV6-2/TRBV6-3	TRBJ2-2	TRBD2
ASSSPAVGETQY	TRBV7-2	TRBJ2-5	-
ASSLWQGWSEQF	TRBV12-3/TRBV12-4	TRBJ2-1	-
SARVGGTVETQY	TRBV20-1	TRBJ2-5	-
ASGLPAGDGETQY	TRBV12-5	TRBJ2-5	TRBD2
ASVWGMEGGYT	TRBV28	TRBJ1-2	-
ASSFGGDTEAF	TRBV12-3/TRBV12-4	TRBJ1-1	-
SAAQQDYSNQPQH	TRBV20-1	TRBJ1-5	-